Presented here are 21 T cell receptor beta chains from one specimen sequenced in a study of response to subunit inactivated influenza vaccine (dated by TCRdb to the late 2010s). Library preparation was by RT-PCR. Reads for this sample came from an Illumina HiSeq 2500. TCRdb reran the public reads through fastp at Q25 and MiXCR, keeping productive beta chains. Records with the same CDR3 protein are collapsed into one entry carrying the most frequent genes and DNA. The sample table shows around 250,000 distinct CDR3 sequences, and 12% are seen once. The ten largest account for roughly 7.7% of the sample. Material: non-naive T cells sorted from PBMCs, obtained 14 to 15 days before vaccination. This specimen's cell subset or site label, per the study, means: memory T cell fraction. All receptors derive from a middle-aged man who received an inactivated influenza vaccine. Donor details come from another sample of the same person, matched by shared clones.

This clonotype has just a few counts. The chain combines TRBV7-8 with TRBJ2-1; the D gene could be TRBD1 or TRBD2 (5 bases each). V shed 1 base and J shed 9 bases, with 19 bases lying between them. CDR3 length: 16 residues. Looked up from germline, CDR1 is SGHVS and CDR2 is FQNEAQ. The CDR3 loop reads CASSLGAGTVRAEQFF. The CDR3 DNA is TGTGCCAGCAGCTTAGGTGCCGGGACGGTGCGTGCTGAGCAGTTCTTC.

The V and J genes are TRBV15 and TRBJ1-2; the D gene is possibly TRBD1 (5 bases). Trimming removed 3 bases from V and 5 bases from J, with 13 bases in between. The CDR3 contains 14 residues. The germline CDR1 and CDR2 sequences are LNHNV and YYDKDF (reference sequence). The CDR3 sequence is CATSSGREGYGYTF. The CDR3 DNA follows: TGTGCCACCAGCAGCGGACGGGAGGGGTATGGCTACACCTTC.

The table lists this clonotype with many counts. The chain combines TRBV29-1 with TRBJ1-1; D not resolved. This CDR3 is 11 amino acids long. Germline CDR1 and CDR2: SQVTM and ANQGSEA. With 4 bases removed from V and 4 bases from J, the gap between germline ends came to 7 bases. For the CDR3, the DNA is TGCAGCGTTGGGGGTTTCACTGAAGCTTTCTTT. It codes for CSVGGFTEAFF. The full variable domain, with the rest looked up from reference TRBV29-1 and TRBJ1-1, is SAVISQKPSRDICQRGTSLTIQCQVDSQVTMMFWYRQQPGQSLTLIATANQGSEATYESGFVIDKFPISRPNLTFSTLTVSNMSPEDSSIYLCSVGGFTEAFFGQGTRLTVV.

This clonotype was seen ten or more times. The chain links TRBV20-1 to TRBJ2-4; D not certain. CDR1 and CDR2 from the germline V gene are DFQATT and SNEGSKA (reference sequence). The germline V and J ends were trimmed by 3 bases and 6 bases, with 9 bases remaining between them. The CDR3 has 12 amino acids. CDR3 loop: CSASSGRNIQYF. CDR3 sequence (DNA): TGCAGTGCTAGCTCCGGACGAAACATTCAGTACTTC.

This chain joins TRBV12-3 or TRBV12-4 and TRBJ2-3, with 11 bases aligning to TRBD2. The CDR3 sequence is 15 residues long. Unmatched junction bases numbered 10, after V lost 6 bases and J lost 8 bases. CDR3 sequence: CASRSSGRPESTQYF. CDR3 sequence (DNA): TGTGCCAGCAGATCTAGCGGGAGGCCCGAGAGTACGCAGTATTTT.

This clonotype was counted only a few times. DNA of the CDR3: TGCGCCAGCAGCACCGACGGGACTAGCTACAATGAGCAGTTCTTC. Translation gives CASSTDGTSYNEQFF. V gene TRBV5-1 combines with J gene TRBJ2-1, with 8 bases matching TRBD2. V lost 4 bases and J lost 3; bases outside the gene matches: 6. CDR1 and CDR2 from the germline V gene are SGHRS and YFSETQ. The CDR3 is made up of 15 amino acids.

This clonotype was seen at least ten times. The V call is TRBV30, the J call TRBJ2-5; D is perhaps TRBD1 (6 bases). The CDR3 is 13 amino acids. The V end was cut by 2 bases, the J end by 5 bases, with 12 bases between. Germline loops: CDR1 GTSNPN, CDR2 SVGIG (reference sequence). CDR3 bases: TGTGCCTGGAGTCGACACCAGGGGGAGACCCAGTACTTC. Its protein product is CAWSRHQGETQYF.

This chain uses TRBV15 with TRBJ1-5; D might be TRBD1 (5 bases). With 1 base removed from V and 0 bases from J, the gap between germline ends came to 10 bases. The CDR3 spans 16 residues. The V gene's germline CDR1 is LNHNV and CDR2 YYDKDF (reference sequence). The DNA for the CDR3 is TGTGCCACCAGCAGAGCCCAGGGTTATAGCAATCAGCCCCAGCATTTT. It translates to CATSRAQGYSNQPQHF.

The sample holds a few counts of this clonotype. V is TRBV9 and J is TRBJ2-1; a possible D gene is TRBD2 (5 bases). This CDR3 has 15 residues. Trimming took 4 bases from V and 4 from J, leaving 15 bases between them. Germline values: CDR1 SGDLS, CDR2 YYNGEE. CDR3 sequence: CASSKGLGNYNEQFF. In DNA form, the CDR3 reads TGTGCCAGCAGCAAAGGACTGGGGAATTACAATGAGCAGTTCTTC.

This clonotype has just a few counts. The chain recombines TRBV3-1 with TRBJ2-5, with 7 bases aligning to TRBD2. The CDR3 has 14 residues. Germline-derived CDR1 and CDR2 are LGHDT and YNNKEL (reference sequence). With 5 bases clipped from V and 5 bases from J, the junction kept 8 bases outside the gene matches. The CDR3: CASSTRTRSETQYF. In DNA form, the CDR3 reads TGTGCCAGCAGCACCCGGACTAGGAGCGAGACCCAGTACTTC.

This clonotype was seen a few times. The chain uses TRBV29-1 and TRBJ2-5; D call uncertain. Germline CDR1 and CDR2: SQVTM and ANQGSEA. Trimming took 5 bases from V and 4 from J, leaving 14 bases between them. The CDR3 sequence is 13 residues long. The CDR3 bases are TGCAGCGTTCTAGGCCCATCTCCAGAGACCCAGTACTTC. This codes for CSVLGPSPETQYF.

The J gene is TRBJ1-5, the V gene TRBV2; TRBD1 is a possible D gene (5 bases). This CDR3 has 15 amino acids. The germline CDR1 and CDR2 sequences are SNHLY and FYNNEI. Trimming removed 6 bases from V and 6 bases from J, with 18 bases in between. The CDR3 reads CASSASGRRGQPQHF. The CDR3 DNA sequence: TGTGCCAGCAGCGCTTCGGGCAGAAGGGGTCAGCCCCAGCATTTT.

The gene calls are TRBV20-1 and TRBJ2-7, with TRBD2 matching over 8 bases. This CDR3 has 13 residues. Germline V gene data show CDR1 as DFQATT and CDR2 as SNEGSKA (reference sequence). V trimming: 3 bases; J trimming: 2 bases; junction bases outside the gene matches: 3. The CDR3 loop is CSARISGTYEQYF. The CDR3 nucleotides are TGCAGTGCTAGGATTAGCGGGACCTACGAGCAGTACTTC.

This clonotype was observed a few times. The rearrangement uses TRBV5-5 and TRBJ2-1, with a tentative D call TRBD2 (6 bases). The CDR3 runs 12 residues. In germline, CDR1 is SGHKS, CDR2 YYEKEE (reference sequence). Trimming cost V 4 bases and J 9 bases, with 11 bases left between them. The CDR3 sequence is CASSRATSEQFF. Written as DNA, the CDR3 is TGTGCCAGCAGCCGAGCGACTAGTGAGCAGTTCTTC.

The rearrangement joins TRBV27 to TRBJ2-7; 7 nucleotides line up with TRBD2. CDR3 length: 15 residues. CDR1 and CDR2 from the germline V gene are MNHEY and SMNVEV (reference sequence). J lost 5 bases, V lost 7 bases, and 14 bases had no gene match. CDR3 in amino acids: CASTISGAGVDEQYF. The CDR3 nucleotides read TGTGCCAGCACTATCAGCGGGGCTGGGGTCGACGAGCAGTACTTC.

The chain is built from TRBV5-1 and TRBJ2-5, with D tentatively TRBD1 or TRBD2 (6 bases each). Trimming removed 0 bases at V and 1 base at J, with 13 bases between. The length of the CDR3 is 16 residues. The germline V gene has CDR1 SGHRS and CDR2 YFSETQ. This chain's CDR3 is CASSLARGAPQETQYF. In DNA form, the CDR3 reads TGCGCCAGCAGCTTGGCAAGGGGGGCGCCCCAAGAGACCCAGTACTTC. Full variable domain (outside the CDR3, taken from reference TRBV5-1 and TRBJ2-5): KAGVTQTPRYLIKTRGQQVTLSCSPISGHRSVSWYQQTPGQGLQFLFEYFSETQRNKGNFPGRFSGRQFSNSRSEMNVSTLELGDSALYLCASSLARGAPQETQYFGPGTRLLVL.

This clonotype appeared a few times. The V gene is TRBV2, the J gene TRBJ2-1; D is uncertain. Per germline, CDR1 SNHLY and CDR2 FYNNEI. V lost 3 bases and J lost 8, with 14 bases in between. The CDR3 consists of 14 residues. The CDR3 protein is CASSEAEGGYEQFF. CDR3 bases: TGTGCCAGCAGTGAGGCAGAAGGCGGCTATGAGCAGTTCTTC.

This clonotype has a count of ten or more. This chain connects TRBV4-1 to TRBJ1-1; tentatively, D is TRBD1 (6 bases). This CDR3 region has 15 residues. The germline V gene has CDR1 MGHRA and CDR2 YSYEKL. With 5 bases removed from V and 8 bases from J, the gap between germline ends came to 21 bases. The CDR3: CASSTAIRPGAEAFF. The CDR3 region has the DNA TGCGCCAGCAGCACAGCAATTAGGCCAGGGGCGGAAGCTTTCTTT.

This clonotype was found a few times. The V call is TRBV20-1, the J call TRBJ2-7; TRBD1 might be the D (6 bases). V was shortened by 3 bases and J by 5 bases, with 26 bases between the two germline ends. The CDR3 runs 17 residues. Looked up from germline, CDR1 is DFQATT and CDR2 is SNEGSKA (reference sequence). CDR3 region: CSARWGPVLRPQDEQYF. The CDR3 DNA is TGCAGTGCTAGGTGGGGGCCAGTGCTCAGGCCCCAGGACGAGCAGTACTTC.

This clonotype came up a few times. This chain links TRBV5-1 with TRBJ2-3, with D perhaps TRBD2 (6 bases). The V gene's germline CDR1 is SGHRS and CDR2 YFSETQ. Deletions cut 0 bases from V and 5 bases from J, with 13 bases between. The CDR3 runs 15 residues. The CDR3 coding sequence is TGCGCCAGCAGCTTGGCGGAGGACTATCGAGATACGCAGTATTTT. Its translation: CASSLAEDYRDTQYF.

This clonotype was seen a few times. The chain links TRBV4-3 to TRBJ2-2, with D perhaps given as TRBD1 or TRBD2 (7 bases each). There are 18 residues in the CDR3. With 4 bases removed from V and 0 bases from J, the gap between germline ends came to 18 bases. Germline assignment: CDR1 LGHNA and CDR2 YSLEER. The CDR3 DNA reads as TGCGCCAGCAGCCGGGGCCCAGGGGGAGGGACGAACACCGGGGAGCTGTTTTTT. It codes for CASSRGPGGGTNTGELFF.